This record covers a single T cell receptor beta chain. The antigen remains unidentified. The source of the sample is a study of T-cell reconstitution after alpha-beta-depleted transplantation in children. Whole-study results and caveats: Alpha-beta T cells present about two months after transplant were reported to originate from several hundred expanded graft clones. At one year after transplant, newly produced T cells mostly accounted for T-cell counts and diversity. Diversity of TCRbeta at day 60 was high in some patients, arising from surviving recipient T cells and thymic progenitors.

Using unique molecular identifiers, the investigators prepared the TCRbeta library. A single record per CDR3 protein comes from TCRdb applying MiXCR to the PCR reads. The table includes hundreds of thousands of distinct CDR3 sequences, around 13% detected once. Trimming removed 6 bases from V and 3 bases from J; junction bases left unmatched: 7. This CDR3 has 15 amino acids. The sequence came from a girl aged 2 to 9 with congenital amegakaryocytic thrombocytopenia, due to receive a stem cell transplant. This rearrangement joins TRBV12-3 or TRBV12-4 to TRBJ1-4; TRBD1 matches 7 bases. The specimen was PBMCs, collected before TCRalphabeta/CD19-depleted stem cell transplant. CDR3 sequence (DNA): TGTGCCAGCAGACCCGCGGGACAGCCTAATGAAAAACTGTTTTTT. Encoded protein: CASRPAGQPNEKLFF.